The next 24 T cell receptor beta chains were all read from a single sample in a study of CXCR3-negative and CXCR3-positive naive CD8 T cells. TRB cDNA libraries were made by UMI-labeled 5' RACE. TCRdb re-called the 5' RACE reads; one entry per CDR3 protein, DNA not given. Here the sample table reports about 24,000 distinct CDR3 sequences. Sequencing used naive CXCR3- CD8+ T cells from blood. Subset reported: CD45RO-CCR7+CD27+CD95- naive CD8+ T cells lacking CXCR3 (TNR3-). The source is a human donor in good health. Some clones in this sample may be carry-over from other donors' samples.

This sequence joins TRBV30 and TRBJ1-5; TCRdb lists TRBD1, though no DNA is available to test this call. The CDR3 is 14 amino acids. Looked up from germline, CDR1 is GTSNPN and CDR2 is SVGIG (reference sequence). CDR3 sequence reads: CAWGPGVSNQPQHF.

The genes are TRBV7-9 and TRBJ2-1; TCRdb's D call of TRBD2 is untestable without DNA. The V gene's germline CDR1 is SEHNR and CDR2 FQNEAQ (reference sequence). The CDR3 runs 17 residues. The CDR3 reads CASSLAATSGDYNEQFF.

The chain employs TRBV5-1 and TRBJ2-1; TCRdb names TRBD1, which stays unverified in the absence of DNA. Per germline, CDR1 SGHRS and CDR2 YFSETQ. The CDR3 totals 15 residues. The CDR3 spells CASSLSGGGYNEQFF.

This clonotype is labeled medium-sized (0.01 to 0.1%) based on frequency. The chain employs TRBV29-1 and TRBJ2-2; the D call of TRBD2 rests on TCRdb alone, since no DNA is present to check it. Germline V gene lookup returns CDR1 SQVTM and CDR2 ANQGSEA. The CDR3 is 14 residues long. CDR3 loop: CSGRRGQDTGELFF.

The chain employs TRBV7-9 and TRBJ2-5; lacking DNA, the TRBD1 call made by TCRdb goes unchecked. Per the germline V gene, CDR1 is SEHNR and CDR2 is FQNEAQ (reference sequence). The CDR3 sequence is 15 residues long. The CDR3 spells CASSAKIRGDETQYF.

The chain joins TRBV6-1 to TRBJ2-5; the TCRdb call, TRBD1, lacks DNA for checking. Looked up from germline, CDR1 is MNHNS and CDR2 is SASEGT. There are 14 residues in the CDR3. The CDR3 sequence: CASSDRYPPETQYF.

V and J are TRBV29-1 and TRBJ1-3. Germline CDR1 reads SQVTM; CDR2 reads ANQGSEA. CDR3 size: 13 residues. CDR3 region: CSVLLGPGNTIYF. Drawing the rest from reference TRBV29-1 and TRBJ1-3, the complete variable domain is SAVISQKPSRDICQRGTSLTIQCQVDSQVTMMFWYRQQPGQSLTLIATANQGSEATYESGFVIDKFPISRPNLTFSTLTVSNMSPEDSSIYLCSVLLGPGNTIYFGEGSWLTVV.

The V call is TRBV4-3, the J call TRBJ2-3. The CDR3 length is 13 residues. Germline V lookup: CDR1 LGHNA, CDR2 YSLEER. The CDR3 reads CASSQVITDTQYF.

The chain joins TRBV29-1 to TRBJ2-1. Germline-derived CDR1 and CDR2 are SQVTM and ANQGSEA. The CDR3 runs to 15 residues. CDR3 protein: CSVEPQLETYNEQFF.

J is TRBJ2-1 and V is TRBV4-3; as DNA is missing, the TRBD1 call by TCRdb cannot be tested. The length of the CDR3 is 16 residues. Germline V gene sequence: CDR1 LGHNA, CDR2 YSLEER. CDR3 in amino acids: CASSQDGRQEYNEQFF.

V gene TRBV28 combines with J gene TRBJ2-1. The CDR3 is made up of 13 amino acids. In germline, CDR1 is MDHEN, CDR2 SYDVKM. The CDR3 here is CASSLREYNEQFF. Supplemented by reference TRBV28 and TRBJ2-1, the full variable domain reads DVKVTQSSRYLVKRTGEKVFLECVQDMDHENMFWYRQDPGLGLRLIYFSYDVKMKEKGDIPEGYSVSREKKERFSLILESASTNQTSMYLCASSLREYNEQFFGPGTRLTVL.

The gene calls are TRBV7-8 and TRBJ2-5; TCRdb proposes TRBD2, but this gene call is untestable without DNA. This CDR3 contains 16 residues. Germline lookup yields CDR1 SGHVS and CDR2 FQNEAQ. CDR3 in amino acids: CASSLAGTSLLVDQYF. The entire variable domain, with the rest obtained from reference TRBV7-8 and TRBJ2-5, is as follows: GAGVSQSPRYKVAKRGQDVALRCDPISGHVSLFWYQQALGQGPEFLTYFQNEAQLDKSGLPSDRFFAERPEGSVSTLKIQRTQQEDSAVYLCASSLAGTSLLVDQYFGPGTRLLVL.

The chain links TRBV18 to TRBJ2-1. The CDR3 has 14 residues. Germline CDR1 is KGHSH and CDR2 is LQKENI. This chain's CDR3 is CASSPPTNDNEQFF.

The CDR3 here is CSGEAQGIHTEAFF. J is TRBJ1-1 and V is TRBV29-1; TCRdb's D call, TRBD1, is unchecked because there is no DNA. The CDR3 consists of 14 residues. The V gene's germline CDR1 is SQVTM and CDR2 ANQGSEA.

The chain recombines TRBV23-1 with TRBJ2-2; no DNA is available, so the TRBD1 call from TCRdb remains unchecked. TRBV23-1 is marked as an open reading frame, function uncertain. The CDR3 has 17 residues. This CDR3 is CASSPHRSEGYTGELFF.

The chain links TRBV7-9 to TRBJ2-2; TCRdb indicates TRBD2, and absent DNA this call remains unverified. The CDR3 contains 18 residues. Germline-derived CDR1 and CDR2 are SEHNR and FQNEAQ (reference sequence). This CDR3 reads CASSPPAKGLGQPGELFF. Drawing the rest from reference TRBV7-9 and TRBJ2-2, the complete variable domain is DTGVSQNPRHKITKRGQNVTFRCDPISEHNRLYWYRQTLGQGPEFLTYFQNEAQLEKSRLLSDRFSAERPKGSFSTLEIQRTEQGDSAMYLCASSPPAKGLGQPGELFFGEGSRLTVL.

The chain couples TRBV29-1 to TRBJ2-1; TCRdb calls TRBD1, which cannot be checked without DNA. Germline CDR1 is SQVTM and CDR2 is ANQGSEA. The CDR3 is 14 amino acids. CDR3 loop: CSVRDRGRYNEQFF.

The rearrangement uses TRBV9 and TRBJ2-7; TCRdb calls TRBD2, which cannot be checked without DNA. The CDR3 length is 15 residues. Germline CDR1 is SGDLS and CDR2 is YYNGEE. The CDR3 protein is CASSASGGASYEQYF. Based on the CDR3 plus reference TRBV9 and TRBJ2-7, the full variable domain is DSGVTQTPKHLITATGQRVTLRCSPRSGDLSVYWYQQSLDQGLQFLIQYYNGEERAKGNILERFSAQQFPDLHSELNLSSLELGDSALYFCASSASGGASYEQYFGPGTRLTVT.

The chain is built from TRBV15 and TRBJ2-7; the D call from TCRdb, TRBD2, cannot be confirmed without DNA. There are 16 residues in the CDR3. Germline V CDR1 and CDR2: LNHNV, YYDKDF (reference sequence). The CDR3 spells CATSREVSGIDHEQYF.

CDR3 region: CASSLPRTTPGDDTQYF. The chain recombines TRBV28 with TRBJ2-3; TCRdb selects TRBD2, and the lack of DNA leaves this call unchecked. CDR1 is MDHEN, CDR2 SYDVKM, per germline. CDR3 length: 17 amino acids.

The chain combines TRBV4-1 with TRBJ1-3. Looked up from germline, CDR1 is MGHRA and CDR2 is YSYEKL. The length of the CDR3 is 16 residues. CDR3 in amino acids: CASSLEDRASGNTIYF.

The chain links TRBV28 to TRBJ2-4; there is no DNA to check the TCRdb D call of TRBD2. The CDR3 runs 15 residues. The V gene's germline CDR1 is MDHEN and CDR2 SYDVKM. The CDR3 loop reads CASSLERGGPNIQYF.

The V gene is TRBV6-2 or TRBV6-3, the J gene TRBJ2-1. This CDR3 region has 18 residues. CDR1 MNHEY and CDR2 SVGEGT come from the germline V gene. The CDR3 loop is CASSYSRETPKAYNEQFF.

The chain couples TRBV2 to TRBJ2-1. The CDR3 loop spans 14 amino acids. The germline gives CDR1 SNHLY, CDR2 FYNNEI. The CDR3 reads CASSEVGQDNEQFF.